These T cell receptor beta chains were read from a single sample in a study of blood T cell repertoires in COVID-19. Generated by immunoSEQ multiplex PCR, the TCRdb table keeps only in-frame clones and is missing some. The sample carries under 300,000 clones, around 90% recorded once. The sample comprised PBMCs or T cells enriched from blood (not recorded which). Receptor source: a woman between 25 and 40 years old with acute COVID-19. The CDR3 runs from the conserved cysteine through the conserved F or W. The D gene is left open where the match is weak. Clone sizes are given selectively: once, few, many, or a class where the clone is expanded.

>TRBJ2-1|TRBV27|NA|TRBD2
CASFGLAGVNEQFF
TGTGCCAGCTTCGGACTAGCGGGAGTCAATGAGCAGTTCTTC
>TRBJ2-7|TRBV7-2|NA|NA
CASKHAGSYEQYF
TGTGCCAGTAAACATGCAGGCTCCTACGAGCAGTACTTC
>TRBJ1-1|TRBV30|NA|NA
CAWSGTRRGLFGEAFF
TGTGCCTGGAGTGGGACCAGGCGGGGGCTATTTGGTGAAGCTTTCTTT
>TRBJ1-6|TRBV9|NA|NA
CASSAGVGGLEPLHF
TGTGCCAGCAGCGCCGGGGTGGGCGGGCTGGAACCCCTCCACTTT
>TRBJ2-3|TRBV19|NA|TRBD2
CASSTLTSGRTDTQYF
TGTGCCAGTAGTACCCTTACTAGCGGGAGAACAGATACGCAGTATTTT
>TRBJ2-2|TRBV10-3|NA|NA
CAISDRNTGELFF
TGTGCCATCAGCGACAGAAACACCGGGGAGCTGTTTTTT
>TRBJ1-5|TRBV12-3/TRBV12-4|once|NA
CASSLGSHQPQHF
TGTGCCAGCAGTTTAGGTAGTCATCAGCCCCAGCATTTT
>TRBJ1-1|TRBV19|NA|NA
CASSPVWGHEAFF
TGTGCCAGTAGTCCCGTCTGGGGGCATGAAGCTTTCTTT
>TRBJ2-7|TRBV18|once|TRBD1
CASSPLTGNSLHEQYF
TGTGCCAGCTCACCCTTGACAGGGAACTCTCTCCACGAGCAGTACTTC
>TRBJ1-1|TRBV18|NA|NA
CASQGGESHMNTEAFF
TGTGCCAGCCAGGGAGGAGAGTCCCATATGAACACTGAAGCTTTCTTT
>TRBJ2-1|TRBV18|many|NA
CASSPPSPGLGNEQFF
TGTGCCAGCTCACCACCGTCCCCAGGGTTGGGCAATGAGCAGTTCTTC
>TRBJ1-1|TRBV7-9|NA|TRBD1
CASRDHRGTNTEAFF
TGTGCCAGCAGGGACCACAGGGGGACAAACACTGAAGCTTTCTTT
>TRBJ2-1|TRBV7-7|NA|TRBD2
CASSAGTSRYNEQFF
TGTGCTAGCAGCGCCGGGACTAGCCGCTACAATGAGCAGTTCTTC
>TRBJ2-1|TRBV19|NA|NA
CASSFTGLGEQFF
TGTGCCAGTAGTTTCACAGGGTTAGGTGAGCAGTTCTTC
>TRBJ2-3|TRBV5-6|NA|NA
CASSLSLGRRDTQYF
TGTGCCAGCAGCTTAAGCCTAGGCCGGAGGGATACGCAGTATTTT
>TRBJ2-7|TRBV7-3|NA|NA
CASSVEGRYEQYF
TGTGCCAGCAGCGTTGAGGGCCGCTACGAGCAGTACTTC
>TRBJ2-1|TRBV7-2|NA|TRBD2
CASSLATSGRHEQFF
TGTGCCAGCAGCTTAGCGACTAGCGGGAGGCATGAGCAGTTCTTC
>TRBJ2-5|TRBV28|NA|NA
CASSSQSQQETQYF
TGTGCCAGCAGTTCCCAATCCCAGCAAGAGACCCAGTACTTC
>TRBJ1-2|TRBV29-1|NA|NA
CSVVAGANYGYTF
TGCAGCGTTGTGGCAGGGGCGAACTATGGCTACACCTTC
>TRBJ1-2|TRBV15|NA|TRBD1
CATSKDREQFYYGYTF
TGTGCCACCAGCAAGGACAGGGAGCAGTTTTACTATGGCTACACCTTC
>TRBJ1-4|TRBV5-5|NA|TRBD1
CASSTGTEDEKLFF
TGTGCCAGCAGCACCGGGACAGAGGATGAAAAACTGTTTTTT
>TRBJ2-7|TRBV5-6|NA|TRBD2
CASSYAGLAGHEQYF
TGTGCCAGCAGCTACGCGGGACTAGCGGGACACGAGCAGTACTTC
>TRBJ1-3|TRBV3-1/TRBV3-2|NA|TRBD1
CASSQEGGRYTIYF
TGTGCCAGCAGCCAAGAAGGGGGCAGATACACCATATATTTT
>TRBJ1-4|TRBV5-1|NA|TRBD1
CASSLAADRALFF
TGCGCCAGCAGCTTGGCAGCGGACAGGGCACTGTTTTTT
>TRBJ1-3|TRBV2|once|NA
CASRWTPEPGNTIYF
TGTGCCAGCAGATGGACACCTGAACCTGGAAACACCATATATTTT
>TRBJ1-5|TRBV28|NA|TRBD1
CASSRTGGRSNQPQHF
TGTGCCAGCAGTCGGACAGGGGGCAGGAGCAATCAGCCCCAGCATTTT
>TRBJ1-1|TRBV19|once|TRBD1
CATRDRGRGNTEAFF
TGTGCCACGAGGGACAGGGGGCGGGGGAACACTGAAGCTTTCTTT
>TRBJ1-1|TRBV27|NA|NA
CASSLFSATMNTEAFF
TGTGCCAGCAGTTTATTTTCCGCTACCATGAACACTGAAGCTTTCTTT
>TRBJ2-5|TRBV28|NA|TRBD1
CASSPPGQLTETQYF
TGTGCCAGCAGCCCACCGGGACAGTTAACAGAGACCCAGTACTTC
>TRBJ1-2|TRBV27|NA|TRBD1
CASSPRTGYGYTF
TGTGCCAGCAGTCCCAGGACAGGGTATGGCTACACCTTC
>TRBJ1-1|TRBV4-3|NA|NA
CASSQVYGGTEAFF
TGCGCCAGCAGCCAAGTGTACGGGGGCACTGAAGCTTTCTTT
>TRBJ2-1|TRBV27|once|TRBD1
CASRGQGAFNEQFF
TGTGCCAGCAGAGGACAGGGGGCGTTCAATGAGCAGTTCTTC
>TRBJ1-1|TRBV5-5|NA|NA
CASSLVQKGAEAFF
TGTGCCAGCAGCTTGGTACAGAAGGGAGCTGAAGCTTTCTTT
>TRBJ1-6|TRBV7-4|NA|NA
CASSLEPYSPLHF
TGTGCCAGCAGCTTAGAGCCCTATTCACCCCTCCACTTT
>TRBJ1-5|TRBV4-3|NA|NA
CASSQGRRNQPQHF
TGCGCCAGCAGCCAGGGCAGGCGCAATCAGCCCCAGCATTTT
>TRBJ2-7|TRBV7-2|NA|NA
CASSLASRNYEQYF
TGTGCCAGCAGCTTAGCTAGCAGAAACTACGAGCAGTACTTC
>TRBJ2-5|TRBV19|many|NA
CASSATGVQETQYF
TGTGCCAGTAGTGCGACCGGGGTACAAGAGACCCAGTACTTC
>TRBJ2-2|TRBV29-1|NA|NA
CSVEQTNTGELFF
TGCAGCGTTGAACAGACGAACACCGGGGAGCTGTTTTTT